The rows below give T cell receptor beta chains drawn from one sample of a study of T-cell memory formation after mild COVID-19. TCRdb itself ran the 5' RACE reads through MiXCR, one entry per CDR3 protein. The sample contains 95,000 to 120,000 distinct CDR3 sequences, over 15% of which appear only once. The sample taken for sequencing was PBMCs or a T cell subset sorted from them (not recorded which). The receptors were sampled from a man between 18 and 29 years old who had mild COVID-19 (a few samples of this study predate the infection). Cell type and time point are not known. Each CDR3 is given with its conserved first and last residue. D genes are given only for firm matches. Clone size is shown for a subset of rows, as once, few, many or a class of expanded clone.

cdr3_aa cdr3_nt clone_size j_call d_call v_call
CATSRAHPSGGQTGELFF TGTGCCACCAGCAGAGCCCACCCTAGCGGGGGGCAGACCGGGGAGCTGTTTTTT - TRBJ2-2 TRBD2 TRBV15
CASSSPAGLADAEQYF TGTGCCAGCAGCAGCCCCGCGGGACTAGCGGACGCCGAGCAGTACTTC few TRBJ2-7 TRBD2 TRBV4-2
CASSSRSGGDGELFF TGCGCCAGCAGTTCCCGGTCGGGGGGAGACGGGGAGCTGTTTTTT few TRBJ2-2 TRBD2 TRBV5-1
CASSSEDRPTRF TGTGCCAGCAGTTCAGAGGACAGGCCGACCAGGTTT few TRBJ1-3 TRBD1 TRBV6-6
CASSWAPRGRNEQFF TGTGCCAGCAGTTGGGCACCAAGGGGGCGGAATGAGCAGTTCTTC - TRBJ2-1 TRBD1 TRBV12-3/TRBV12-4
CASSRERGRRINIQYF TGCGCCAGCAGCCGAGAAAGGGGGAGACGGATCAACATTCAGTACTTC - TRBJ2-4 - TRBV4-3
CASRRLTGGETEAFF TGTGCCAGCAGGAGGCTCACAGGGGGCGAAACTGAAGCTTTCTTT - TRBJ1-1 TRBD1 TRBV12-3/TRBV12-4
CSASVHSGNTIYF TGCAGTGCTAGCGTCCACTCTGGAAACACCATATATTTT - TRBJ1-3 - TRBV20-1
CASSGTSGGETQYF TGTGCCAGCAGTGGGACTAGCGGGGGGGAGACCCAGTACTTC few TRBJ2-5 TRBD2 TRBV2
CSAAQSGSGTDTQYF TGCAGTGCAGCGCAAAGCGGGTCCGGCACAGATACGCAGTATTTT many TRBJ2-3 - TRBV20-1
CASSLGLATETQYF TGCGCCAGCAGCTTGGGGCTAGCGACGGAGACCCAGTACTTC few TRBJ2-5 - TRBV5-1
CSARRTDLNYGYTF TGCAGTGCTAGAAGGACAGACCTTAACTATGGCTACACCTTC many TRBJ1-2 - TRBV20-1
CASGWQGESGNTIYF TGTGCCAGCGGATGGCAGGGGGAATCTGGAAACACCATATATTTT few TRBJ1-3 TRBD1 TRBV27
CSAILAGGSENEQFF TGCAGTGCTATTCTAGCGGGGGGGTCAGAAAATGAGCAGTTCTTC - TRBJ2-1 TRBD2 TRBV20-1
CASSYSDGYTF TGTGCCAGCAGTTACTCGGATGGCTACACCTTC - TRBJ1-2 - TRBV6-6
CASSLTAGGTETQYF TGTGCCAGCAGCTTAACAGCGGGGGGGACAGAGACCCAGTACTTC - TRBJ2-5 TRBD2 TRBV11-2
CASRRDRTTGELFF TGTGCCAGCCGCCGGGACAGGACCACCGGGGAGCTGTTTTTT - TRBJ2-2 TRBD1 TRBV6-2/TRBV6-3
CSAPDRRNTGELFF TGCAGTGCTCCGGACAGGAGAAACACCGGGGAGCTGTTTTTT few TRBJ2-2 TRBD1 TRBV20-1
CAWSTGQGSPQHF TGTGCCTGGAGTACCGGACAGGGTTCGCCCCAGCATTTT - TRBJ1-5 TRBD1 TRBV30
CAIRNGQTSNYGYTF TGTGCCATCAGAAATGGACAGACCTCTAACTATGGCTACACCTTC few TRBJ1-2 - TRBV10-3
CSALPGLEGLEAFF TGCAGTGCACTTCCGGGACTGGAGGGGCTTGAAGCTTTCTTT - TRBJ1-1 - TRBV20-1
CASSRQLNEKLFF TGTGCCAGCTCGAGACAGTTAAATGAAAAACTGTTTTTT few TRBJ1-4 - TRBV6-5
CASRSGGQAGTQYF TGTGCCAGCAGGAGCGGGGGGCAGGCTGGGACCCAGTACTTC few TRBJ2-5 TRBD2 TRBV7-2
CASSPDPAGGGTGELFF TGCGCCAGCAGCCCCGACCCCGCCGGGGGGGGCACCGGGGAGCTGTTTTTT few TRBJ2-2 TRBD2 TRBV5-1
CATSDPPGTGGDLNTGELFF TGTGCCACCAGTGACCCCCCCGGGACAGGGGGCGACCTTAACACCGGGGAGCTGTTTTTT many TRBJ2-2 TRBD1 TRBV24-1
CASSPTGTDGETQYF TGTGCCAGCAGCCCTACAGGGACAGACGGGGAGACCCAGTACTTC few TRBJ2-5 TRBD1 TRBV7-6
CSARENKGNQPQHF TGCAGTGCTAGAGAAAATAAGGGGAATCAGCCCCAGCATTTT - TRBJ1-5 - TRBV20-1
CATSDAAGQQETQYF TGTGCCACCAGTGATGCCGCAGGGCAACAAGAGACCCAGTACTTC many TRBJ2-5 - TRBV24-1
CASSFGLSTDTQYF TGTGCCAGCAGCTTCGGGCTTAGCACAGATACGCAGTATTTT many TRBJ2-3 - TRBV7-3
CSAIVAGGPTDTQYF TGCAGTGCTATAGTAGCGGGGGGGCCGACAGATACGCAGTATTTT - TRBJ2-3 TRBD2 TRBV20-1
CASTPAGGNTDTQYF TGTGCCAGCACCCCGGCGGGGGGGAACACAGATACGCAGTATTTT many TRBJ2-3 TRBD2 TRBV7-9
CASSYLSGSEAFF TGTGCCAGCAGTTACTTGTCGGGGTCTGAAGCTTTCTTT - TRBJ1-1 - TRBV6-6
CAWSPRYEQFF TGTGCCTGGAGTCCTAGATATGAGCAGTTCTTC few TRBJ2-1 - TRBV30
CASSEQGVPNTGELFF TGTGCCAGCAGTGAGCAGGGGGTACCGAACACCGGGGAGCTGTTTTTT many TRBJ2-2 TRBD1 TRBV12-3/TRBV12-4
CASSPPGGNQPQHF TGTGCCAGCAGTCCCCCCGGGGGTAATCAGCCCCAGCATTTT - TRBJ1-5 - TRBV12-3/TRBV12-4
CASRVGTQNNEQFF TGTGCCAGCAGAGTAGGGACACAGAACAATGAGCAGTTCTTC few TRBJ2-1 - TRBV6-5
CASSPGTSGQETQYF TGTGCCAGCAGCCCCGGGACTAGCGGACAAGAGACCCAGTACTTC - TRBJ2-5 TRBD2 TRBV7-9
CASSQDRNTEAFF TGCGCCAGCAGCCAGGACAGAAACACTGAAGCTTTCTTT medium-sized TRBJ1-1 - TRBV4-3
CASRPGTAYNEQFF TGCGCCAGCCGACCCGGGACAGCCTACAATGAGCAGTTCTTC few TRBJ2-1 TRBD1 TRBV5-1
CASSLARGDNEQFF TGTGCCAGCAGCTTAGCGCGAGGGGACAATGAGCAGTTCTTC few TRBJ2-1 - TRBV7-8
CASSPRGGETTDTQYF TGCGCCAGCAGCCCACGGGGAGGCGAAACTACAGATACGCAGTATTTT few TRBJ2-3 - TRBV5-1